A selection of T cell receptor beta chains follows, all from one sample in a study of cytomegalovirus exposure and HLA in healthy donors. Data came from immunoSEQ multiplex PCR; TCRdb stores just in-frame clones and leaves some out. The sample lists fewer than 200,000 clones, approximately 84% seen once, with under 1.1% in the top ten. The sequenced material came from PBMCs. The source is a man aged 25-45 years in good health and CMV-seronegative. The CDR3 runs from the conserved cysteine through the conserved F or W. The D gene is left open where the match is weak. The size field is filled for only some rows; it gives once, few, many or a size class.

d_gene: TRBD2
j_gene: TRBJ2-5
v_gene: TRBV11-3
abundance: -
CDR3aa: CASSPGASGSETQYF
CDR3nt: TGTGCCAGCAGCCCTGGGGCTAGCGGGAGCGAGACCCAGTACTTC

d_gene: TRBD1
j_gene: TRBJ2-7
v_gene: TRBV10-1
abundance: -
CDR3aa: CASSHRRGQENYEQYF
CDR3nt: TGCGCCAGCAGCCACCGGAGGGGACAGGAAAACTACGAGCAGTACTTC

d_gene: TRBD2
j_gene: TRBJ2-1
v_gene: TRBV11-2
abundance: -
CDR3aa: CASSFTSGDYNEQFF
CDR3nt: TGTGCCAGCAGCTTTACTAGCGGAGATTACAATGAGCAGTTCTTC

d_gene: TRBD2
j_gene: TRBJ2-1
v_gene: TRBV27
abundance: -
CDR3aa: CASSWTRGDNEQFF
CDR3nt: TGTGCCAGCAGTTGGACTAGGGGAGACAATGAGCAGTTCTTC

d_gene: TRBD1
j_gene: TRBJ2-2
v_gene: TRBV19
abundance: -
CDR3aa: CASSDHRGGELFF
CDR3nt: TGTGCCAGTAGTGACCACAGGGGCGGGGAGCTGTTTTTT

d_gene: -
j_gene: TRBJ2-5
v_gene: TRBV5-4
abundance: -
CDR3aa: CASSLPGGETQYF
CDR3nt: TGTGCCAGCAGCCTACCCGGAGGGGAGACCCAGTACTTC

d_gene: -
j_gene: TRBJ1-3
v_gene: TRBV6-1
abundance: -
CDR3aa: CASREAAGNTIYF
CDR3nt: TGTGCCAGCAGGGAAGCCGCTGGAAACACCATATATTTT

d_gene: -
j_gene: TRBJ2-1
v_gene: TRBV5-1
abundance: -
CDR3aa: CASRDSGGALNNEQFF
CDR3nt: TGCGCCAGCAGGGACTCAGGCGGGGCCCTAAACAATGAGCAGTTCTTC

d_gene: TRBD1
j_gene: TRBJ1-4
v_gene: TRBV5-1
abundance: -
CDR3aa: CASSFTGGDEKLFF
CDR3nt: TGCGCCAGCAGCTTTACAGGGGGCGATGAAAAACTGTTTTTT

d_gene: -
j_gene: TRBJ2-5
v_gene: TRBV11-2
abundance: -
CDR3aa: CASSLARGTQYF
CDR3nt: TGTGCCAGCAGCTTAGCCAGGGGGACCCAGTACTTC

d_gene: TRBD1
j_gene: TRBJ1-1
v_gene: TRBV19
abundance: once
CDR3aa: CASSIGDRPPEAFF
CDR3nt: TGTGCCAGTAGTATAGGGGACAGGCCACCTGAAGCTTTCTTT

d_gene: -
j_gene: TRBJ2-7
v_gene: TRBV30
abundance: -
CDR3aa: CAWSPSIEEQYF
CDR3nt: TGTGCCTGGAGCCCCTCGATCGAGGAACAGTACTTC

d_gene: -
j_gene: TRBJ1-4
v_gene: TRBV4-1
abundance: -
CDR3aa: CASSFEGGATNEKLFF
CDR3nt: TGCGCCAGCAGCTTCGAGGGAGGGGCAACTAATGAAAAACTGTTTTTT

d_gene: -
j_gene: TRBJ1-4
v_gene: TRBV18
abundance: -
CDR3aa: CASSPRGGEKLFF
CDR3nt: TGTGCCAGCTCCCCGAGGGGAGGCGAAAAACTGTTTTTT

d_gene: -
j_gene: TRBJ2-2
v_gene: TRBV7-2
abundance: -
CDR3aa: CASSSTGTGELFF
CDR3nt: TGTGCCAGCAGTTCGACAGGTACCGGGGAGCTGTTTTTT

d_gene: TRBD1
j_gene: TRBJ2-7
v_gene: TRBV6-1
abundance: -
CDR3aa: CASSPDRESYEQYF
CDR3nt: TGTGCCAGCAGCCCGGACAGGGAATCCTACGAGCAGTACTTC

d_gene: -
j_gene: TRBJ1-6
v_gene: TRBV2
abundance: -
CDR3aa: CASSASLGRGNLYYNSPLHF
CDR3nt: TGTGCCAGCAGTGCCTCGCTGGGAAGGGGGAACCTCTATTATAATTCACCCCTCCACTTT

d_gene: -
j_gene: TRBJ2-5
v_gene: TRBV6-1
abundance: -
CDR3aa: CASSEDRGLARETQYF
CDR3nt: TGTGCCAGCAGTGAAGATAGAGGGCTAGCGAGGGAGACCCAGTACTTC

d_gene: -
j_gene: TRBJ2-7
v_gene: TRBV4-3
abundance: -
CDR3aa: CASSQDPQGTYEQYF
CDR3nt: TGCGCCAGCAGCCAAGATCCGCAGGGTACCTACGAGCAGTACTTC

d_gene: -
j_gene: TRBJ2-1
v_gene: TRBV19
abundance: -
CDR3aa: CASKSAVNNEQFF
CDR3nt: TGTGCCAGTAAATCAGCGGTAAACAATGAGCAGTTCTTC

d_gene: -
j_gene: TRBJ1-1
v_gene: TRBV19
abundance: -
CDR3aa: CASSIAGPGNTEAFF
CDR3nt: TGTGCCAGTAGTATCGCGGGACCCGGGAACACTGAAGCTTTCTTT

d_gene: TRBD2
j_gene: TRBJ2-5
v_gene: TRBV7-9
abundance: -
CDR3aa: CASTSLEGLALQETQYF
CDR3nt: TGTGCCAGCACCTCGCTTGAGGGACTAGCCCTACAAGAGACCCAGTACTTC

d_gene: -
j_gene: TRBJ1-1
v_gene: TRBV10-2
abundance: -
CDR3aa: CATRWAKAFF
CDR3nt: TGCGCCACCAGGTGGGCCAAAGCTTTCTTT

d_gene: -
j_gene: TRBJ1-1
v_gene: TRBV5-5
abundance: -
CDR3aa: CASSPYGGNTEAFF
CDR3nt: TGTGCCAGCAGCCCCTACGGGGGGAACACTGAAGCTTTCTTT

d_gene: -
j_gene: TRBJ1-2
v_gene: TRBV6-1
abundance: -
CDR3aa: CAGREPLYGYTF
CDR3nt: TGTGCCGGCAGGGAGCCCCTCTATGGCTACACCTTC

d_gene: TRBD1
j_gene: TRBJ1-2
v_gene: TRBV20-1
abundance: once
CDR3aa: CSAGQVGYTF
CDR3nt: TGCAGTGCTGGACAGGTTGGCTACACCTTC

d_gene: TRBD2
j_gene: TRBJ2-5
v_gene: TRBV29-1
abundance: -
CDR3aa: CSGASGQETQYF
CDR3nt: TGCAGCGGGGCTAGCGGACAAGAGACCCAGTACTTC

d_gene: TRBD2
j_gene: TRBJ2-7
v_gene: TRBV9
abundance: -
CDR3aa: CASSPLAGPPYEQYF
CDR3nt: TGTGCCAGCAGCCCCCTAGCGGGTCCTCCCTACGAGCAGTACTTC

d_gene: -
j_gene: TRBJ2-1
v_gene: TRBV19
abundance: -
CDR3aa: CASSLIGGEQFF
CDR3nt: TGTGCCAGTAGTCTAATCGGAGGTGAGCAGTTCTTC

d_gene: -
j_gene: TRBJ1-1
v_gene: TRBV28
abundance: -
CDR3aa: CASSFGGSMNTEAFF
CDR3nt: TGTGCCAGCAGTTTCGGGGGTTCCATGAACACTGAAGCTTTCTTT

d_gene: -
j_gene: TRBJ2-1
v_gene: TRBV6-6
abundance: -
CDR3aa: CASTISPNRPNNEQFF
CDR3nt: TGTGCCAGCACCATTAGTCCCAACCGCCCCAACAATGAGCAGTTCTTC

d_gene: TRBD2
j_gene: TRBJ2-7
v_gene: TRBV28
abundance: -
CDR3aa: CASTLGLSGLTREQYF
CDR3nt: TGTGCCAGCACCCTGGGGCTTAGCGGGCTGACCCGCGAGCAGTACTTC

d_gene: -
j_gene: TRBJ1-6
v_gene: TRBV14
abundance: once
CDR3aa: CASSHRGGEYNSPLHF
CDR3nt: TGTGCCAGCAGCCATCGAGGGGGAGAATATAATTCACCCCTCCACTTT

d_gene: -
j_gene: TRBJ1-4
v_gene: TRBV5-4
abundance: -
CDR3aa: CASSLGRGVGEKLFF
CDR3nt: TGTGCCAGCAGCTTGGGCCGGGGGGTAGGAGAAAAACTGTTTTTT

d_gene: TRBD1
j_gene: TRBJ1-6
v_gene: TRBV6-5
abundance: -
CDR3aa: CASSLGTANNSPLHF
CDR3nt: TGTGCCAGCAGTCTAGGGACAGCTAATAATTCACCCCTCCACTTT

d_gene: -
j_gene: TRBJ1-5
v_gene: TRBV5-4
abundance: -
CDR3aa: CASSPGEGQPQHF
CDR3nt: TGTGCCAGCAGCCCGGGTGAGGGTCAGCCCCAGCATTTT

d_gene: -
j_gene: TRBJ2-1
v_gene: TRBV6-1
abundance: -
CDR3aa: CASSERDEQFF
CDR3nt: TGTGCCAGCAGTGAACGGGATGAGCAGTTCTTC

d_gene: TRBD1
j_gene: TRBJ2-7
v_gene: TRBV19
abundance: -
CDR3aa: CASSIHPGTGFYEQYF
CDR3nt: TGTGCCAGTAGTATCCATCCCGGGACAGGGTTCTACGAGCAGTACTTC

d_gene: TRBD1
j_gene: TRBJ2-7
v_gene: TRBV18
abundance: -
CDR3aa: CASSTGTGYYEQYF
CDR3nt: TGTGCCAGCTCCACCGGGACAGGCTACTACGAGCAGTACTTC

d_gene: -
j_gene: TRBJ1-5
v_gene: TRBV30
abundance: -
CDR3aa: CAWSSGINQPQHF
CDR3nt: TGTGCCTGGAGTTCGGGGATAAATCAGCCCCAGCATTTT

d_gene: TRBD1
j_gene: TRBJ2-5
v_gene: TRBV2
abundance: -
CDR3aa: CASSATGVGVTQYF
CDR3nt: TGTGCCAGCAGTGCGACAGGGGTTGGGGTGACCCAGTACTTC

d_gene: -
j_gene: TRBJ1-4
v_gene: TRBV9
abundance: few
CDR3aa: CASSASPPGTNEKLFF
CDR3nt: TGTGCCAGCAGCGCAAGCCCTCCAGGGACTAATGAAAAACTGTTTTTT

d_gene: TRBD2
j_gene: TRBJ2-7
v_gene: TRBV4-1
abundance: -
CDR3aa: CASSQVEIAGANSYEQYF
CDR3nt: TGCGCCAGCAGCCAAGTAGAAATAGCGGGGGCAAACTCCTACGAGCAGTACTTC

d_gene: -
j_gene: TRBJ2-5
v_gene: TRBV28
abundance: -
CDR3aa: CASSLPSRGFGETQYF
CDR3nt: TGTGCCAGCAGCCTCCCTTCGAGGGGGTTCGGAGAGACCCAGTACTTC

d_gene: TRBD1
j_gene: TRBJ1-6
v_gene: TRBV10-3
abundance: -
CDR3aa: CAISPPGQGSPLHF
CDR3nt: TGTGCCATCAGTCCGCCGGGACAGGGGTCACCCCTCCACTTT

d_gene: -
j_gene: TRBJ2-2
v_gene: TRBV27
abundance: -
CDR3aa: CASKWTAGNTGELFF
CDR3nt: TGTGCCAGCAAATGGACAGCGGGGAATACCGGGGAGCTGTTTTTT

d_gene: TRBD1
j_gene: TRBJ1-1
v_gene: TRBV2
abundance: -
CDR3aa: CARIPGGRGDTEAFF
CDR3nt: TGTGCCCGAATACCAGGGGGCCGGGGGGACACTGAAGCTTTCTTT

d_gene: TRBD2
j_gene: TRBJ2-7
v_gene: TRBV19
abundance: -
CDR3aa: CASSRGSGGGVSSYEQYF
CDR3nt: TGTGCCAGTAGCCGGGGGTCGGGGGGTGGGGTGAGCTCCTACGAGCAGTACTTC

d_gene: TRBD1
j_gene: TRBJ1-6
v_gene: TRBV15
abundance: -
CDR3aa: CATSRLDRDESPLHF
CDR3nt: TGTGCCACCAGCAGACTAGACAGGGATGAGTCACCCCTCCACTTT

d_gene: -
j_gene: TRBJ1-5
v_gene: TRBV7-2
abundance: -
CDR3aa: CASSLSDTLNQPQHF
CDR3nt: TGTGCCAGCAGCTTGTCTGATACTCTCAATCAGCCCCAGCATTTT

d_gene: -
j_gene: TRBJ1-3
v_gene: TRBV7-2
abundance: once
CDR3aa: CASSLVQGTGNTIYF
CDR3nt: TGTGCCAGCAGCTTAGTGCAGGGAACTGGAAACACCATATATTTT

d_gene: TRBD1
j_gene: TRBJ1-2
v_gene: TRBV5-1
abundance: few
CDR3aa: CASSLGTGFFGYTF
CDR3nt: TGCGCCAGCAGCTTGGGGACAGGGTTTTTCGGCTACACCTTC

d_gene: -
j_gene: TRBJ2-7
v_gene: TRBV5-4
abundance: -
CDR3aa: CASSTRVSYEQYF
CDR3nt: TGTGCCAGCTCCACGAGGGTTTCGTACGAGCAGTACTTC

d_gene: TRBD1
j_gene: TRBJ2-7
v_gene: TRBV7-8
abundance: -
CDR3aa: CASSLGQGAGYEQYF
CDR3nt: TGTGCCAGCAGCTTGGGACAGGGGGCCGGCTACGAGCAGTACTTC

d_gene: TRBD1
j_gene: TRBJ1-5
v_gene: TRBV25-1
abundance: -
CDR3aa: CASRKNLDRDRYQPQHF
CDR3nt: TGTGCCAGCAGGAAGAATCTTGACCGGGACAGGTATCAGCCCCAGCATTTT